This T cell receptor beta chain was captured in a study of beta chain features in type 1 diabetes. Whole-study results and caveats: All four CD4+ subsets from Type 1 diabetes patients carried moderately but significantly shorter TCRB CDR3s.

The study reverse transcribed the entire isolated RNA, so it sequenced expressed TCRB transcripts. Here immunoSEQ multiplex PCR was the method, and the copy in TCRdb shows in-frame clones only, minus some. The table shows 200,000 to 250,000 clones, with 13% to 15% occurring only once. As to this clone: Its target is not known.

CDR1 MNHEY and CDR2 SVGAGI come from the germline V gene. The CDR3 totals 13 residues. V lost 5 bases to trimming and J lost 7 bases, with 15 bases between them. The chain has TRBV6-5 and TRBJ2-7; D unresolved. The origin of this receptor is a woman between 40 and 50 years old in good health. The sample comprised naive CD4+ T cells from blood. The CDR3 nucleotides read TGTGCCAGCAGTGAATCACCCTACGGGGAGCAGTACTTC. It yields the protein CASSESPYGEQYF.